The following is a T cell receptor beta chain sequence with its context. Its antigen is currently unknown. This sample stems from a study of blood T cells in healthy people across ages. V dropped 3 bases and J dropped 7 bases, with 13 bases sitting between them. This CDR3 has 13 residues. Using a J-beta primer mix together with a sample-barcoded 5' primer, a second PCR was run for about 6 to 11 cycles. There were at least 2.5 million CDR3-containing paired-end reads obtained from each sample. MiXCR, run by TCRdb on the 5' RACE reads, gives a single entry per CDR3 protein. This sample has about 830,000 distinct CDR3 sequences, with roughly 60% found just once. Study outcomes and limitations: Researchers said unsorted PBMCs prevented a conclusive naive versus antigen-experienced comparison.

The source material was blood. The TCR comes from a man younger than 45 in good health. J is TRBJ2-7 and V is TRBV12-3 or TRBV12-4, with a tentative D call TRBD2 (5 bases). CDR3 loop: CASSFNLDYEQYF. The DNA of the CDR3 is TGTGCCAGCAGTTTTAACCTAGACTATGAGCAGTACTTC.